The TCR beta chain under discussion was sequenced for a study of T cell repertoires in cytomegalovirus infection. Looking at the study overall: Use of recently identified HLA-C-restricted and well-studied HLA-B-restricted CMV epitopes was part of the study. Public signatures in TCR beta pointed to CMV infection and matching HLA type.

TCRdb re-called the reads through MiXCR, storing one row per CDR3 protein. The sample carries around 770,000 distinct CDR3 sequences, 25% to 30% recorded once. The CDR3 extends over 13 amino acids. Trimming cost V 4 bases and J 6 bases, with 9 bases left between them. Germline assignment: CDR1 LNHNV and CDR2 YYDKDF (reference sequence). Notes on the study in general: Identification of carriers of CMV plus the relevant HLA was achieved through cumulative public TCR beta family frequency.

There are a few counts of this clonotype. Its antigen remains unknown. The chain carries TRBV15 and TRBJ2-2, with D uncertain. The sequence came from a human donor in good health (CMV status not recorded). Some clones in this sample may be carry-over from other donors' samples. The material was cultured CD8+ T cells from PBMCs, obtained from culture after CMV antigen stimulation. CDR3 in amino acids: CATSNRPAGELFF. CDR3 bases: TGTGCCACCAGCAACAGACCCGCCGGGGAGCTGTTTTTT.